This T cell receptor (beta chain) was profiled in a study of blood T cell repertoires in COVID-19. Study-wide background: COVID-19 samples, acute and convalescent, were from the United States, Italy and Spain.

The length of the CDR3 is 13 residues. Trimming pared 4 bases from V and 5 bases from J, leaving 11 bases between. Germline V gives CDR1 ENHRY, CDR2 SYGVKD. The repertoire was sequenced with immunoSEQ multiplex PCR; TCRdb's copy has only in-frame clones and lacks some. The sample includes around 310,000 clones, roughly 91% of them seen just once. The sequence was obtained from a woman aged 25 to 39 who had recovered from COVID-19. The V gene is TRBV10-3, the J gene TRBJ1-1, with D unclear. The sequenced sample was PBMCs or T cells enriched from blood (not recorded which). The CDR3 coding sequence is TGTGCCATCAGTGTGGAGGGTGGGACTGAAGCTTTCTTT. Protein: CAISVEGGTEAFF.